This record covers a single T cell receptor beta chain. What it binds is not known. Germline V gives CDR1 MNHEY, CDR2 SVGAGI. The CDR3 has 11 residues. Between the trimmed V and J ends, which lost 6 bases and 13 bases, there was a span of 15 bases. The record originates from a study of shared clonotypes between healthy human individuals. This was a deep-level run. Repertoires were generated with immunoSEQ multiplex PCR, while TCRdb's copy carries only in-frame clones and drops some. The sample has some 1 million clones; under 80% are singletons. Broader study findings: Despite large depth, rarefaction showed incomplete sorted-subset sequencing. Limited genetic and exposure-history diversity came from having few donors. Naive subsets tended to show greater estimated richness than memory subsets.

The receptor was isolated from a man younger than 35 in good health. The chain carries TRBV6-5 and TRBJ1-2; D not resolved. The specimen was memory CD4+ T cells sorted from blood. Subset indicated: CD45RA-negative fraction. The CDR3 nucleotides read TGTGCCAGCAGGGATAAGAAAGGACTCACCTTC. The encoded protein is CASRDKKGLTF.